A single TCR beta chain is shown here with its context. The sample is drawn from a study of blood T cell repertoires in COVID-19. Study in general: Sample material is recorded as cDNA or gDNA derived from T cells, B-cell-depleted T cells, or PBMCs.

Some clones are missing from TCRdb's copy, which holds only in-frame ones; the method was immunoSEQ multiplex PCR. The sample has about 61,000 clones, 90% to 95% seen once. Trimming took 4 bases from V and 3 from J; bases not matched to a gene: 4. Germline CDR1 is SGHRS and CDR2 is YFSETQ. The CDR3 is 15 amino acids. The V gene is TRBV5-1, the J gene TRBJ1-6, with TRBD1 identical over 7 bases. This receptor was identified in a human donor in a cohort sampled during active COVID-19. The source material was peripheral blood. In DNA, the CDR3 is TGCGCCAGCAGCAAGGGACAGAGCTATAATTCACCCCTCCACTTT. Amino acids: CASSKGQSYNSPLHF.